Included here is one TCR beta chain sequence, with context. Its antigen is not yet known. Base qualities are not at hand, and no much larger clone is one base apart. This record belongs to a study of cytomegalovirus exposure and HLA in healthy donors (dated by TCRdb to about 2017). At the level of the whole study: In an earlier analysis of around 540 of the donors, less than 350 Gb of sequence data and 95 million to 130 million unique TCR beta sequences from 150 million to 200 million T cells were reported. Among over 350 genotyped donors of the cohort, an average of 235,054 unique TCR beta nucleotide sequences were sequenced per donor, around a sixth of them non-productive. Five DR-DQ haplotypes were handled as single units for association and clustering because linkage in the cohort was strong. The study profiled the T cell repertoires of more than 500 subjects by immunosequencing and related them to cytomegalovirus serostatus. A later genetic analysis used genome-wide SNP genotypes for about 60% of the roughly 700 donors, treating that subset as a discovery cohort. To predict cytomegalovirus infection status, the study brought together high-throughput TCR immunosequencing, statistical association of individual TCRs with disease status, and machine learning. Typing coverage varied by locus: roughly 629-630 donors for A, B, C, DRB1 and DQB1; approximately 500 for DQA1; approximately 570 for DPA1; more than 450 for DPB1. A separate validation cohort of 100 to 150 different subjects was used in addition to the 666-subject first cohort. Every repertoire in the discovery cohort had been generated on one and the same sequencing platform. An early release covering about 600 HLA-typed donors comprised approximately 290 gigabases of sequencing data and tens of millions of unique TCR sequences. A later analysis re-analyzed previously published TCR beta repertoires from 600 to 850 donors and added high-resolution HLA genotyping to study TCR occurrence patterns. Alongside the repertoire data, information on donor age, sex, ethnicity and CMV serostatus was compiled. The study aimed to test whether cataloging public T cell receptors could reveal signatures of past pathogen exposure. Both class I and class II loci were covered by HLA typing, at four-digit resolution. In an earlier analysis of about 590 of the donors, high-throughput TCR beta sequencing was used to judge whether each TCR beta V gene segment behaved as functional or pseudogenic. The genetic ancestry cluster associated with self-reported Caucasian donors included over 80% of the approximately 400 genotyped donors. In the later analysis, no new phenotypic data were used to find candidate immune exposures; instead, reliance was placed on TCR beta sequences and their occurrence across donors.

The CDR3 numbers 13 residues from cysteine through phenylalanine. Only CDR3 DNA remains: 39 bases, in frame from the first base. V is pared back by 7 bases and J by 5 bases, with 13 bases lying between the germline termini. CDR1 and CDR2 (ENHRY, SYGVKD) derive from the germline V gene. The cohort was made up of 500 to 850 healthy bone marrow donors. Cohort members were all nominally healthy when sampled, although unrecorded immune exposures were likely present. The donor was CMV seropositive and was included in the group of 270 or so seropositive cohort members. Each donor provided a peripheral blood sample, and peripheral blood mononuclear cells were used for TCR beta sequencing. Genomic DNA extraction from the blood cell samples was performed with the Qiagen DNeasy Blood Extraction Kit. Receptor amplification or capture employed the immunoSEQ multiplex PCR assay. The multiplex PCR relied on a mix of 60 forward primers for TCR Vbeta segments and 13 reverse primers for TCR Jbeta segments. The CDR3 region of rearranged TCR beta genes was amplified from genomic DNA by a multiplex PCR assay. The amplified TCR beta libraries were sequenced on the Illumina HiSeq System as 87-base-pair reads. The paper's processing steps were these. Across the 500 to 750 repertoires, a later analysis counted some 81 million unique TCR beta chains, roughly 11 million of which were shared by at least two donors. Raw reads were error-corrected and collapsed into unique sequences by a nearest-neighbor algorithm in which closely related sequences were merged to remove PCR and sequencing errors. V, D and J gene segments were assigned by aligning CDR3 sequences to IMGT reference sequences. For a sequence to be retained, a match of at least six nucleotides to both a V gene segment and a J gene segment was required. A rearrangement counted as productive if the CDR3 had no stop codons and remained in frame with V and J, and every other rearrangement counted as non-productive. Following IMGT convention, CDR3 was defined as the stretch from the second conserved V-encoded cysteine to the conserved J-encoded phenylalanine. The earlier analysis of some 600 of the donors excluded sequences that lacked an unambiguous match to a single V gene segment. An earlier analysis of a few hundred of the donors classified V segments as functional when productive rearrangements were above 56.7% and as segregating when the standard deviation between donors was above 5%. A statistical classification framework was built for diagnosing cytomegalovirus status from the catalog of TCR beta chain sequences. A later analysis assigned V and J genes by comparing TCR nucleotide sequences with IMGT/GENE-DB human TR gene sequences. In a later analysis, CDR3 sequences and most-parsimonious VDJ recombination scenarios were assigned using the TCRdist pipeline. A later analysis defined each TCR beta chain by its CDR3 amino acid sequence plus V-gene family, and excluded reads lacking a unique V-gene family. A later analysis removed several hundred highly shared, low-generation-probability nucleotide sequences to deal with suspected cross-contamination and a sequencing artifact. For each public chain, a later analysis derived a clonal expansion index from normalized ranks of inferred template counts within each repertoire. In a later analysis, generation probabilities were computed using a VDJ recombination model fitted to out-of-frame rearrangements, and the results were checked against IGoR. Hypergeometric tests were used in a later analysis to score TCR-TCR, TCR-HLA and TCR-CMV co-occurrence, with a repertoire-size bias correction applied to the TCR pairs. A later analysis estimated false discovery rates by permuting HLA or CMV assignments 20 times. In a later analysis, co-occurring TCRs were grouped using DBSCAN, with TCRdist sequence similarity added in when clustering inside HLA-allele-positive subsets. Repertoires with fewer than 30,000 or more than 120,000 public chains, plus five repertoires with anomalous nucleotide sharing, were excluded from co-occurrence clustering. TCRdb provides this immuneACCESS table in a form limited to in-frame rearrangements. Some clones are lacking; in checked studies, under half of them reflect an unresolved V gene, and why the rest are absent is not known. The V and J calls and clone size come from that table; D and trimming were worked out from the DNA. The sample table lists 70,000 to 100,000 clones, approximately 60% of them with a count of one. The top ten clonotypes cover 20% to 25% of the sample.

Results the study describes overall, beyond this receptor: The 87-base-pair reads could not distinguish some IMGT-functional V segments, including TRBV6-2 and TRBV6-3, so those segments were excluded. The classifier was reported to diagnose cytomegalovirus status with high specificity and sensitivity in both the original and validation cohorts. Compared with the approximately 700-donor mean, donors in an Asian-associated ancestry cluster had fewer N-insertions in productive TCRs, according to a later genetic analysis. In this cohort, only TCR beta chains were sequenced, and detectable features were limited by the absence of alpha or paired-chain data. In a later analysis, most CMV-associated TCR beta chains were found to appear HLA-restricted, with HLA associations seemingly driven largely by CMV exposure. Strong co-occurrence of HLA alleles, especially DR and DQ, made assigning TCR associations to individual alleles difficult. In an earlier analysis of 587 of the donors, most TCR beta V segments were observed in productive rearrangements about 90% or about 30% of the time, broadly matching IMGT annotations. In vitro tests confirmed that three of the cytomegalovirus-associated TCR beta chains recognize cytomegalovirus antigens. A group of highly shared sequence variants was considered likely to be a technical artifact of the sequencing pipeline. Immune exposure information for the cohort was limited to CMV serostatus. In a later analysis, HLA-associated TCR beta chains were found to be more clonally expanded and to have lower generation probabilities than equally common non-associated chains. Because HLA typing was unavailable for some donors at each locus, only the typed subset was used in association tests. A further reported finding was that TCR beta sequences accurately predicted the HLA-A and HLA-B alleles for most subjects in the first cohort. Sequencing depth was assumed to be roughly uniform across donors in the presence/absence analyses, though that assumption may not hold. Linkage disequilibrium might explain the correlated functional status among segregating V segments, but an unknown experimental factor could not be excluded. The authors suggested that the approach could potentially be generalized to other disease states and immunological phenotypes. According to a later analysis, parvovirus B19, influenza, CMV and Epstein-Barr virus appeared linked to several top co-occurrence clusters. Most TCR sequences were observed very rarely across donors, whereas some public TCRs were present in many individuals. A later genetic analysis associated a missense DCLRE1C variant with V-gene and J-gene trimming of TCR beta chains, and an independent cohort replicated the association. Because counts were too low, some 17 rarely observed V segments, including chromosome 9 orphons, were left out of the earlier analysis of 587 of the donors. According to a later analysis, TCR association rates differed among HLA loci, with DRB1 alleles showing the most associated TCRs and HLA-C alleles showing the fewest. In a later analysis, about 16,000 TCR beta sequences were associated with specific HLA alleles at a false discovery rate of 0.05. In the study, about 150 TCR beta chains were listed as associated with cytomegalovirus.

Material: PBMCs. The rearranged chain carries TRBV10-3 and TRBJ2-3; TRBD2 is perhaps the D gene, given 5 matching bases. The sequence was obtained from a woman between 50 and 59 years old in good health and CMV-seropositive. The DNA sequence is given as TGTGCCATCACAAACACTCGGGAAGATACGCAGTATTTT. This sequence encodes CAITNTREDTQYF.